These 2 T cell receptor beta chains came from one sample sequenced in a study of naive and memory T cell subsets. Two oligonucleotides, mixed equimolar, formed the beta constant-region primer covering TRBC1 and TRBC2. Four rounds of PCR amplified the ligated cDNA using nested alpha and beta constant-region primers plus SP2. TCRdb re-derived calls from the UMI-ligation and nested PCR reads in MiXCR, one entry per CDR3 protein. The sample yields tens of thousands of distinct CDR3 sequences, 8.5% to 10% seen once. The sequencing sample was made of central memory CD8+ T cells from blood. The receptors were gathered from a human donor in good health.

At least ten counts were recorded for this clonotype. CDR3 in amino acids: CASNRPGTSGIYNEQFF. CDR3 bases: TGTGCCAGCAACCGTCCCGGGACTAGCGGGATCTACAATGAGCAGTTCTTC. This sequence joins TRBV12-3 or TRBV12-4 and TRBJ2-1; 13 bases line up with TRBD2. The V segment lost 7 bases and the J segment 3 bases; nucleotides outside the gene matches: 9. This CDR3 has 17 residues.

This clonotype occurred a few times. The rearrangement joins TRBV27 to TRBJ1-1; the D gene is possibly TRBD1 (5 bases). The V end lost 6 bases, the J end lost 5 bases, and 10 bases lay between the germline ends. Germline V gene data show CDR1 as MNHEY and CDR2 as SMNVEV (reference sequence). This CDR3 spans 12 amino acids. CDR3 in amino acids: CASRLGTTEAFF. As DNA, the CDR3 is TGTGCCAGCAGGCTTGGGACTACTGAAGCTTTCTTT.